The clone carrying this T cell receptor (beta chain) was seen a handful of times. Its cognate antigen is unknown. Different DNA sequences within this sample yield the same CDR3. Sequencing targeted expressed TCRB transcripts, as all isolated RNA had been reverse transcribed. Naive, central memory and regulatory T cell samples yielded around 3.3 million reads on average. TCRdb keeps only in-frame clones here, not all; method: immunoSEQ multiplex PCR. This table holds hundreds of thousands of clones, around 15% found once. Germline values: CDR1 SQVTM, CDR2 ANQGSEA. Between the trimmed V and J ends, which lost 4 bases and 1 base, there was a span of 7 bases. The CDR3 runs to 12 residues. This entry belongs to a study of beta chain features in type 1 diabetes. Study-wide results and limits: Within each of all four CD4+ subsets, Type 1 diabetes patients had TCRB CDR3s that were moderately but significantly shorter.

On average, the one heparinised blood draw given by each donor was about 120 mL. It was via CD45RO/CCR7/CD25/CD127/CD95/CD27 that CD4+ naive, central memory, regulatory and stem cell-like memory cells were sorted. This rearrangement joins TRBV29-1 to TRBJ1-1; D gene ambiguous. Input material: naive CD4+ T cells from blood. The receptor comes from a man aged 18 to 35 with type 1 diabetes. The chain's CDR3 is CSVVRGNTEAFF. The CDR3 nucleotides read TGCAGCGTTGTGAGAGGGAACACTGAAGCTTTCTTT.